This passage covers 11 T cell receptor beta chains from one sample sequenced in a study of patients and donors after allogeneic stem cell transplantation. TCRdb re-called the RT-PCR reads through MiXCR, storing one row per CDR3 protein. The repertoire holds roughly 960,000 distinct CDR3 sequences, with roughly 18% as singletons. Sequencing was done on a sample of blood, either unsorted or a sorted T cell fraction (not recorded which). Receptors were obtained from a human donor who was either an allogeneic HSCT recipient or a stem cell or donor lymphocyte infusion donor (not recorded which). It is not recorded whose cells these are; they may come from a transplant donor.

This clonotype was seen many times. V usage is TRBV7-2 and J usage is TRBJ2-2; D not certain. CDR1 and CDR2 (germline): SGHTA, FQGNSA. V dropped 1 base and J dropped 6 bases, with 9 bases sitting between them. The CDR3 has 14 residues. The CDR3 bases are TGTGCCAGCAGCTTAGTAGAGTTTGCCGGGGAGCTGTTTTTT. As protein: CASSLVEFAGELFF.

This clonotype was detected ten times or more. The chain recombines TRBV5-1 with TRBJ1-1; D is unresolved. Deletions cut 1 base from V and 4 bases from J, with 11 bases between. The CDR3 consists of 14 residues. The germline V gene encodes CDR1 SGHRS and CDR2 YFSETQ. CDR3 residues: CASSLNLASTEAFF. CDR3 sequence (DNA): TGCGCCAGCAGCTTGAACCTGGCCAGCACTGAAGCTTTCTTT.

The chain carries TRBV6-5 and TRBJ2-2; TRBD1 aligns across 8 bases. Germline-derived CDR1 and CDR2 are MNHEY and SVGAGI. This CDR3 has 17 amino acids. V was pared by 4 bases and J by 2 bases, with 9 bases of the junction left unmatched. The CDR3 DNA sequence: TGTGCCAGCAGTTCTACACCAGGACAGGGAAACACCGGGGAGCTGTTTTTT. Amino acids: CASSSTPGQGNTGELFF.

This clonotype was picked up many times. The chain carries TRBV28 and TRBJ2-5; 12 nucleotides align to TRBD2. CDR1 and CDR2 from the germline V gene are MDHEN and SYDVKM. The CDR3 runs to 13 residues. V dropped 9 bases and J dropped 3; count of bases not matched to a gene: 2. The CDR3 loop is CASGLAGKETQYF. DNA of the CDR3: TGTGCCAGTGGACTAGCGGGGAAAGAGACCCAGTACTTC.

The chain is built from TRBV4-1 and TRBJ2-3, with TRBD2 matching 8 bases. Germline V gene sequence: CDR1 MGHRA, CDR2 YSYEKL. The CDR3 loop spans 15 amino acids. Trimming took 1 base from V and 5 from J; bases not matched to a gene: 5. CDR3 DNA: TGCGCCAGCAGCCAAGCGGGACTAGGTGTAGATACGCAGTATTTT. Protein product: CASSQAGLGVDTQYF.

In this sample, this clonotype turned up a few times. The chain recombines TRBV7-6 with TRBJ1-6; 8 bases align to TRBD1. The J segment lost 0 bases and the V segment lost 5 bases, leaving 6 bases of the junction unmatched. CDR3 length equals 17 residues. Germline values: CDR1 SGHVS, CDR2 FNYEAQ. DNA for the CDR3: TGTGCCAGCAGCCGTTCAGGGGGCAGCTCCTATAATTCACCCCTCCACTTT. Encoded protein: CASSRSGGSSYNSPLHF.

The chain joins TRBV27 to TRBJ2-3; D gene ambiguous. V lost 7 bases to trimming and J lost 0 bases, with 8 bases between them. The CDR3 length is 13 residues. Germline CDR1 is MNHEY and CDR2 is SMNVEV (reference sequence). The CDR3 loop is CASIPQSTDTQYF. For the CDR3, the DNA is TGTGCCAGCATCCCCCAAAGCACAGATACGCAGTATTTT.

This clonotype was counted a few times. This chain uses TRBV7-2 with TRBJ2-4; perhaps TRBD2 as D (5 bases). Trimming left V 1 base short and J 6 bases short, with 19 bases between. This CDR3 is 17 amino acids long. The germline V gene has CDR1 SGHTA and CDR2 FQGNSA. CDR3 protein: CASSLVRAVTSRNIQYF. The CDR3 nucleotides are TGTGCCAGCAGCTTAGTGCGGGCGGTGACGAGCAGAAACATTCAGTACTTC.

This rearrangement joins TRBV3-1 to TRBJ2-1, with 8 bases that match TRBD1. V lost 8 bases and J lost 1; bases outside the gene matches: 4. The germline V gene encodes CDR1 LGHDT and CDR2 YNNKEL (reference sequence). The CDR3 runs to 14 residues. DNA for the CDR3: TGTGCCAGCGGACAGGGTTGGTCCTACAATGAGCAGTTCTTC. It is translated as CASGQGWSYNEQFF.

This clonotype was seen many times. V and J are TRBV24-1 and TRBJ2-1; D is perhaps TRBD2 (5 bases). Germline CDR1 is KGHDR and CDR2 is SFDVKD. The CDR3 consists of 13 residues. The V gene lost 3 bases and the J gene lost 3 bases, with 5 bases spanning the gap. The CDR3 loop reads CATSDGSYNEQFF. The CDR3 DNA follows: TGTGCCACCAGTGATGGGAGCTACAATGAGCAGTTCTTC.

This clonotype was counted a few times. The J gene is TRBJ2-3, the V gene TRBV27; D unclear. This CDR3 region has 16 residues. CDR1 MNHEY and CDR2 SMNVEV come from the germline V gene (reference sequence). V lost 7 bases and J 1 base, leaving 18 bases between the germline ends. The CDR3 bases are TGTGCCAGCACCTCCGGGCTATGGGTGGGCACAGATACGCAGTATTTT. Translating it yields CASTSGLWVGTDTQYF.